Shown below are 19 T cell receptor beta chains from a single sample sequenced in a study of PD-1 blockade in classical Hodgkin lymphoma. This table comes from immunoSEQ multiplex PCR, and its TCRdb copy is limited to in-frame clones, with some not included. The sample contains about 14,000 clones, about four fifths of which appear only once. Each of the patients experienced relapse following autologous stem cell transplantation, and their brentuximab vedotin exposure differed. The sample in question was peripheral blood mononuclear cells (PBMCs), obtained at baseline. Receptors were obtained from a human donor with classical Hodgkin lymphoma.

CDR3 coding DNA: TGTGCCAGTAGGCGGAGGACAGGGGACACCAATGAGCAGTTCTTC. Its protein is CASRRRTGDTNEQFF. J is TRBJ2-1 and V is TRBV19; 9 bases match TRBD1. The germline V gene encodes CDR1 LNHDA and CDR2 SQIVND (reference sequence). The CDR3 is 15 amino acids. Unmatched junction bases numbered 9, after V lost 6 bases and J lost 6 bases.

The chain links TRBV6-4 to TRBJ1-1, with D unclear. The CDR3 runs 13 residues. Trimming stripped 5 bases from V and 0 bases from J, with 7 bases between. CDR1 and CDR2 from the germline V gene are MRHNA and SNTAGT. CDR3 DNA: TGTGCCAGCAGTAGTTCCATGAACACTGAAGCTTTCTTT. Translating it yields CASSSSMNTEAFF.

For the CDR3, the DNA is TGCGCCAGCAGCTTGGCCCCGTTCCAGGCCTCCTACGAGCAGTACTTC. This translates into CASSLAPFQASYEQYF. The chain couples TRBV5-1 to TRBJ2-7; D is undetermined. CDR1 is SGHRS and CDR2 is YFSETQ in the germline V gene. CDR3 length: 16 residues. V was trimmed by 0 bases and J by 0 bases, leaving 13 bases between them.

The DNA for the CDR3 is TGCAGCCCCCCCTTTGCAACTAATGAAAAACTGTTTTTT. Translated, it gives CSPPFATNEKLFF. The genes are TRBV29-1 and TRBJ1-4; no clear D gene. Germline CDR1 SQVTM, CDR2 ANQGSEA. Deletions cut 8 bases from V and 0 bases from J, with 10 bases between. The CDR3 extends over 13 amino acids.

CDR3 bases: TGCGCCAGCAGCTACAGGGGGCGCAAGAACACTGAAGCTTTCTTT. This encodes CASSYRGRKNTEAFF. V gene TRBV5-1 combines with J gene TRBJ1-1; 9 nucleotides line up with TRBD1. J lost 1 base, V lost 3 bases, and 4 bases had no gene match. This CDR3 is built from 15 residues. The V gene's germline CDR1 is SGHRS and CDR2 YFSETQ.

This clone was detected only once. The genes are TRBV10-3 and TRBJ2-5, with TRBD1 as a possible D gene (6 bases). The CDR3 is made up of 13 amino acids. CDR1 and CDR2 (germline): ENHRY, SYGVKD. V was shortened by 5 bases and J by 1 base, with 8 bases between the two germline ends. The CDR3 sequence is CAISKDSQETQYF. The CDR3 nucleotides are TGTGCCATCAGTAAGGACAGCCAAGAGACCCAGTACTTC.

V gene TRBV14 combines with J gene TRBJ2-7; D call uncertain. The CDR3 is 14 residues long. CDR1 is SGHDN and CDR2 is FVKESK in the germline V gene. The V gene lost 4 bases and the J gene lost 5 bases, with 15 bases spanning the gap. The CDR3 region has the DNA TGTGCCAGCAGCCCCAGACTCGTCTGGGACGAGCAGTACTTC. It is translated as CASSPRLVWDEQYF.

The chain carries TRBV27 and TRBJ2-1; unclear D gene. From germline, CDR1 is MNHEY and CDR2 SMNVEV (reference sequence). The CDR3 sequence is 15 residues long. The ends were cut back, 3 bases at V and 6 bases at J, with 15 bases in the middle. In DNA form, the CDR3 reads TGTGCCAGCAGTTTCTCAACCGGGTCCCCCAATGAGCAGTTCTTC. This translates into CASSFSTGSPNEQFF.

This chain connects TRBV2 to TRBJ1-2; D is unclear. CDR1 is SNHLY, CDR2 FYNNEI, per germline. The CDR3 length is 14 residues. Deletions cut 6 bases from V and 3 bases from J, with 14 bases between. The CDR3 bases are TGTGCCAGCAGGATGGGATTGGGCCACTATGGCTACACCTTC. It codes for CASRMGLGHYGYTF.

The chain employs TRBV13 and TRBJ2-1, with D perhaps assigned TRBD1 or TRBD2 (5 bases each). CDR1 is PRHDT and CDR2 is FYEKMQ in the germline V gene (reference sequence). Deletions cut 2 bases from V and 7 bases from J, with 15 bases between. The CDR3 consists of 15 residues. The CDR3 loop is CASSLNSHWGNEQFF. In DNA, the CDR3 is TGTGCCAGCAGCTTAAATAGCCACTGGGGGAATGAGCAGTTCTTC.

This rearrangement joins TRBV19 to TRBJ1-1; the match to TRBD1 covers 7 bases. V was clipped by 6 bases and J by 5 bases; unmatched bases: 9. CDR3 length: 14 amino acids. CDR1 is LNHDA and CDR2 is SQIVND in the germline V gene (reference sequence). CDR3: CASRTNRGWTEAFF. For the CDR3, the DNA is TGTGCCAGTAGAACTAACAGGGGTTGGACTGAAGCTTTCTTT.

The chain links TRBV28 to TRBJ1-5; D might be TRBD1 (6 bases). V dropped 6 bases and J dropped 5 bases, with 17 bases sitting between them. This CDR3 spans 15 amino acids. CDR1 and CDR2 from the germline V gene are MDHEN and SYDVKM. The CDR3 DNA reads TGTGCCAGCAGACATCAGGGGTGGGGTGATCAGCCCCAGCATTTT. It codes for CASRHQGWGDQPQHF.

The chain recombines TRBV19 with TRBJ1-1; D remains unclear. CDR1 is LNHDA, CDR2 SQIVND, per germline (reference sequence). The V end was cut by 5 bases, the J end by 1 base, with 8 bases between. CDR3 length equals 13 residues. The CDR3 DNA reads TGTGCCAGTAGTCCTCCAAGGAACACTGAAGCTTTCTTT. Translated: CASSPPRNTEAFF.

The V call is TRBV5-4, the J call TRBJ1-1; D gene ambiguous. The germline gives CDR1 SGHNT, CDR2 YYREEE (reference sequence). The CDR3 sequence is 16 residues long. Trimming removed 4 bases at V and 4 bases at J, with 20 bases between. CDR3 amino acids: CASSPGVGASTTEAFF. The CDR3 DNA reads TGTGCCAGCAGCCCCGGGGTGGGAGCCAGCACCACTGAAGCTTTCTTT.

This sequence joins TRBV5-1 and TRBJ2-6; D possibly uses TRBD1 or TRBD2 (7 bases each). Germline lookup yields CDR1 SGHRS and CDR2 YFSETQ. V gave up 4 bases and J gave up 0 bases, with 17 bases separating them. The CDR3 is 18 amino acids. The CDR3 bases are TGCGCCAGCAGCCCCCGACAGGGAGGGAGCTCTGGGGCCAACGTCCTGACTTTC. This gives the protein CASSPRQGGSSGANVLTF.

The gene calls are TRBV4-3 and TRBJ2-1; D may be TRBD2 (6 bases). With 6 bases removed from V and 3 bases from J, the gap between germline ends came to 12 bases. Looked up from germline, CDR1 is LGHNA and CDR2 is YSLEER. CDR3 length: 14 amino acids. CDR3 nucleotides: TGCGCCAGCAGTGTCGGGGGAAACTACAATGAGCAGTTCTTC. It translates to CASSVGGNYNEQFF.

This clone has a single count. This chain uses TRBV7-2 with TRBJ2-1; D gene uncertain. Germline V gene lookup returns CDR1 SGHTA and CDR2 FQGNSA. This CDR3 region has 14 residues. V gave up 5 bases and J gave up 6 bases, with 14 bases separating them. The CDR3 nucleotides are TGTGCCAGCAGCACTGACCGGGCCCTCAATGAGCAGTTCTTC. Translation gives CASSTDRALNEQFF.

The chain combines TRBV6-5 with TRBJ1-2, with TRBD1 matching 7 bases. The CDR3 has 13 amino acids. Trimming cost V 2 bases and J 6 bases; bases outside gene matches: 3. Germline V gives CDR1 MNHEY, CDR2 SVGAGI. The CDR3: CASSYHDRDGYTF. CDR3 in DNA: TGTGCCAGCAGTTACCACGACAGGGATGGCTACACCTTC.

J is TRBJ2-7 and V is TRBV15; D perhaps matches TRBD2 (5 bases). There are 14 residues in the CDR3. Trimming removed 0 bases from V and 1 base from J, with 7 bases in between. CDR1 is LNHNV and CDR2 is YYDKDF in the germline V gene (reference sequence). CDR3 amino acids: CATSRDRGSYEQYF. CDR3 bases: TGTGCCACCAGCAGAGATAGAGGGTCCTACGAGCAGTACTTC.